One T cell receptor beta chain is described in this entry. Its antigen is not identified. This sample is part of a study of cytomegalovirus exposure and HLA in healthy donors. The PCR employed 60 Vbeta primers together with 13 Jbeta primers. Only in-frame clones appear in the TCRdb table, and some are missing; sequencing was by immunoSEQ multiplex PCR. The sample includes some 180,000 clones, 60% to 85% seen only once; the top ten take about 3%. V was pared by 3 bases and J by 8 bases, with 5 bases between. CDR1 and CDR2 (germline): LNHNV, YYDKDF (reference sequence). The CDR3 runs 12 residues. Study observations and caveats: After further analysis at a later stage, 16,951 TCR beta sequences were associated with HLA alleles at 0.05 false discovery rate.

The receptor was isolated from a male donor in good health and CMV-seronegative. The chain has TRBV15 and TRBJ1-6, with D uncertain. The sequencing input was PBMCs. The CDR3 nucleotides are TGTGCCACCAGCAGGCCGGATTCACCCCTCCACTTT. Translation gives CATSRPDSPLHF.